The sequence of this TCR beta chain was determined in a study of T-cell memory formation after mild COVID-19. Study-level background: Each donor largely had its own TCR clusters.

This clonotype was seen a handful of times. Its antigen is undetermined. Study-wide findings and caveats: Researchers report contracting CD4+ clones mostly in CM and EM, with CD8+ clones in EMRA. Specificity for SARS-CoV-2 was not confirmed among the second-wave clones peaking on day 37. Detection of some responders pre-infection suggested pre-existing cross-reactive memory T cells participated.

MiXCR, run by TCRdb on the 5' RACE reads, gives a single entry per CDR3 protein. The repertoire has approximately 490,000 distinct CDR3 sequences, 20% of them found once; the top ten carry roughly an eighth. Sequenced material: PBMCs or a T cell subset sorted from them (not recorded which). The sequence came from an adult woman who had mild COVID-19 (a few samples of this study predate the infection). Cell type and time point are not known.

The CDR3 nucleotides read TGTGCCAGCAGCTTGAGGGGGGTCAATTCACCCCTCCACTTT. Its protein product is CASSLRGVNSPLHF. The rearrangement links TRBV11-2 to TRBJ1-6; maybe TRBD1 (6 bases). Germline values: CDR1 SGHAT, CDR2 FQNNGV. The V end was cut by 3 bases, the J end by 7 bases, with 10 bases between. This CDR3 contains 14 residues.